The 24 T cell receptor beta chains below were found in one sample sequenced in a study of blood T cell repertoires in COVID-19. Sequencing used immunoSEQ multiplex PCR; TCRdb keeps in-frame clones, though not all of them. In the table there are 200,000 to 250,000 clones, approximately 83% of which are singletons. Sequenced sample: peripheral blood. Source of these receptors: a woman aged 25 to 45 with COVID-19, enrolled during active disease.

V and J are TRBV5-6 and TRBJ1-2, with 7 bases lining up with TRBD1. The CDR3 totals 13 residues. CDR1 SGHDT and CDR2 YYEEEE come from the germline V gene. With 4 bases clipped from V and 8 bases from J, the junction kept 8 bases outside the gene matches. The CDR3 here is CASSPGTVKGYTF. The CDR3 DNA is TGTGCCAGCAGCCCCGGGACAGTAAAAGGCTACACCTTC.

J is TRBJ1-1 and V is TRBV2; the match to TRBD1 covers 7 bases. V was pared by 2 bases and J by 4 bases, with 4 bases of the junction left unmatched. The CDR3 spans 14 residues. Germline V CDR1 and CDR2: SNHLY, FYNNEI. The DNA of the CDR3 is TGTGCCAGCAGTGAATGGCAGGGGGGCACTGAAGCTTTCTTT. Protein sequence: CASSEWQGGTEAFF.

The chain recombines TRBV19 with TRBJ1-1; tentatively, D is TRBD1 (5 bases). This CDR3 region has 14 residues. Per the germline V gene, CDR1 is LNHDA and CDR2 is SQIVND (reference sequence). V was pared by 5 bases and J by 2 bases, with 12 bases between. This CDR3 reads CASSRGELNTEAFF. The CDR3 coding sequence is TGTGCCAGTAGTCGGGGGGAACTCAACACTGAAGCTTTCTTT.

V usage is TRBV30 and J usage is TRBJ1-2; 7 bases are a match to TRBD1. The CDR3 extends over 13 amino acids. V dropped 3 bases and J dropped 6; count of bases not matched to a gene: 7. CDR1 and CDR2 (germline): GTSNPN, SVGIG (reference sequence). The CDR3 protein is CAWRPPGGDGYTF. The CDR3 DNA is TGTGCCTGGAGGCCGCCAGGGGGAGATGGCTACACCTTC.

The chain is built from TRBV6-5 and TRBJ1-1, with D possibly TRBD1 on 6 matching bases. This CDR3 has 14 amino acids. CDR1 MNHEY and CDR2 SVGAGI come from the germline V gene. V dropped 2 bases and J dropped 4 bases, with 11 bases sitting between them. The CDR3 is CASSYLGALTEAFF. The DNA of the CDR3 is TGTGCCAGCAGTTACCTGGGGGCGCTCACTGAAGCTTTCTTT.

This clone was detected a few times. The chain uses TRBV6-4 and TRBJ1-2; 8 bases match TRBD1. Germline V gene sequence: CDR1 MRHNA, CDR2 SNTAGT. With V trimmed by 4 bases and J by 7 bases, 11 bases remained unmatched. CDR3 size: 15 residues. CDR3 DNA sequence: TGTGCCAGCAGTGTAGAATCGACAGGGGTTATTGGCTACACCTTC. Translated: CASSVESTGVIGYTF.

The chain has TRBV5-6 and TRBJ1-5; TRBD1 agrees at 9 bases. The germline V gene has CDR1 SGHDT and CDR2 YYEEEE. V dropped 0 bases and J dropped 7; count of bases not matched to a gene: 8. The length of the CDR3 is 16 residues. CDR3 DNA: TGTGCCAGCAGCTTGGAGCCGGGACAGGGCGAACAGCCCCAGCATTTT. Its translation is CASSLEPGQGEQPQHF.

The CDR3 reads CASSRDRSSTDTQYF. CDR3 nucleotide sequence: TGTGCCAGCAGCCGGGACAGGTCTAGCACAGATACGCAGTATTTT. V usage is TRBV7-3 and J usage is TRBJ2-3, with 8 bases aligning to TRBD1. CDR1 SGHTA and CDR2 FQGTGA come from the germline V gene. The CDR3 is made up of 15 amino acids. The V gene end was trimmed by 5 bases and the J gene end by 0 bases; junction bases not matched to a gene: 4.

The DNA of the CDR3 is TGTGCCACCAGCAGAGATCAGATGTCAGATACGCAGTATTTT. Its protein is CATSRDQMSDTQYF. The chain has TRBV15 and TRBJ2-3; D is unclear. The CDR3 covers 14 residues. Germline V lookup: CDR1 LNHNV, CDR2 YYDKDF (reference sequence). The germline V and J ends were trimmed by 0 bases and 4 bases, with 8 bases remaining between them.

The V gene is TRBV2, the J gene TRBJ2-2; 9 bases align to TRBD2. The CDR3 consists of 20 residues. The V segment lost 1 base and the J segment 4 bases; nucleotides outside the gene matches: 16. The germline CDR1 and CDR2 sequences are SNHLY and FYNNEI. This CDR3 is CASSEVPPRLGGRGTGELFF. The CDR3 region has the DNA TGTGCCAGCAGTGAAGTACCACCCAGGCTGGGCGGGAGGGGCACCGGGGAGCTGTTTTTT.

The rearrangement links TRBV28 to TRBJ2-3; a possible D gene is TRBD1 (6 bases). Germline assignment: CDR1 MDHEN and CDR2 SYDVKM. Trimming removed 5 bases at V and 5 bases at J, with 14 bases between. There are 14 residues in the CDR3. The CDR3 DNA is TGTGCCAGCAGTCCTCGAACAGGGATAGATACGCAGTATTTT. Residues: CASSPRTGIDTQYF.

The chain employs TRBV19 and TRBJ1-3; TRBD1 might be the D (5 bases). This CDR3 spans 16 amino acids. The germline V gene encodes CDR1 LNHDA and CDR2 SQIVND (reference sequence). Trimming cost V 5 bases and J 0 bases, with 14 bases left between them. CDR3 residues: CASSLRGGVSGNTIYF. DNA of the CDR3: TGTGCCAGTAGTCTAAGAGGAGGGGTCTCTGGAAACACCATATATTTT.

The CDR3 is CASSYSVAGGYEQYF. CDR3 nucleotide sequence: TGTGCCAGCAGTTACTCGGTAGCGGGAGGGTACGAGCAGTACTTC. The chain recombines TRBV6-5 with TRBJ2-7, with 11 bases aligning to TRBD2. Germline trimming cut 0 bases from V and 4 bases from J; bases unmatched to any gene: 2. The CDR3 loop spans 15 amino acids. Germline values: CDR1 MNHEY, CDR2 SVGAGI.

The gene calls are TRBV28 and TRBJ2-1, with 8 bases fitting TRBD2. This CDR3 has 14 residues. Trimming took 5 bases from V and 10 from J; bases not matched to a gene: 10. CDR1 is MDHEN and CDR2 is SYDVKM in the germline V gene. The CDR3, as DNA: TGTGCCAGCAGTCCCGGCCGGGGGGGACGGGAGCAGTTCTTC. Translated: CASSPGRGGREQFF.

This chain links TRBV6-2 or TRBV6-3 with TRBJ1-1; D ambiguous. The CDR3 sequence is 14 residues long. Germline-derived CDR1 and CDR2 are MNHEY and SVGEGT. V lost 0 bases to trimming and J lost 1 base, with 6 bases between them. The CDR3 here is CASSYSRRNTEAFF. The CDR3, as DNA: TGTGCCAGCAGTTACTCGAGGCGGAACACTGAAGCTTTCTTT.

The V call is TRBV7-9, the J call TRBJ2-7; 11 bases map to TRBD2. The CDR3 contains 17 residues. Per germline, CDR1 SEHNR and CDR2 FQNEAQ (reference sequence). Trimming removed 5 bases from V and 2 bases from J; junction bases left unmatched: 11. CDR3 bases: TGTGCCAGCAGCCTTTTAGCGGGGGGGCTTAGAACCTACGAGCAGTACTTC. Translation: CASSLLAGGLRTYEQYF.

This chain links TRBV30 with TRBJ1-5; the match to TRBD1 covers 8 bases. Germline V lookup: CDR1 GTSNPN, CDR2 SVGIG (reference sequence). V shed 2 bases and J 4 bases; nucleotides not matched to a gene: 7. There are 15 residues in the CDR3. The CDR3 sequence is CAWSKSGGANQPQHF. CDR3 sequence (DNA): TGTGCCTGGAGTAAATCAGGGGGCGCGAATCAGCCCCAGCATTTT.

This clone was recorded once. The chain recombines TRBV24-1 with TRBJ2-5; 8 bases line up with TRBD1. V gave up 6 bases and J gave up 2 bases; unmatched junction bases: 4. Germline CDR1 is KGHDR and CDR2 is SFDVKD. The CDR3 covers 14 residues. The CDR3 coding sequence is TGTGCCACCAGTAGGACAGGGAGGCAAGAGACCCAGTACTTC. Residues: CATSRTGRQETQYF.

The chain carries TRBV7-9 and TRBJ2-1; a weak D match, TRBD2 (5 bases). The germline CDR1 and CDR2 sequences are SEHNR and FQNEAQ (reference sequence). CDR3 length: 15 amino acids. Trimming shortened V by 4 bases and J by 2 bases, and 12 bases separated the two germline ends. The CDR3 DNA follows: TGTGCCAGCAGCTCACGGGGTAGCGCCTACAATGAGCAGTTCTTC. It translates to CASSSRGSAYNEQFF.

This clone was counted a few times. This rearrangement joins TRBV19 to TRBJ2-5, with TRBD1 as a possible D gene (5 bases). Deletions cut 5 bases from V and 3 bases from J, with 16 bases between. The CDR3 runs 15 residues. CDR1 and CDR2 (germline): LNHDA, SQIVND (reference sequence). CDR3: CASSRRGGAEETQYF. DNA for the CDR3: TGTGCCAGTAGTCGCCGAGGTGGGGCAGAAGAGACCCAGTACTTC. The complete variable domain, with remaining parts taken from reference TRBV19 and TRBJ2-5, reads DGGITQSPKYLFRKEGQNVTLSCEQNLNHDAMYWYRQDPGQGLRLIYYSQIVNDFQKGDIAEGYSVSREKKESFPLTVTSAQKNPTAFYLCASSRRGGAEETQYFGPGTRLLVL.

The chain recombines TRBV28 with TRBJ2-1; 8 bases are shared with TRBD2. CDR3 length: 16 amino acids. The V gene's germline CDR1 is MDHEN and CDR2 SYDVKM. Trimming took 5 bases from V and 7 from J; bases not matched to a gene: 13. The CDR3 bases are TGTGCCAGCAGTCCCGATACTAGCGGAGTTCTTAATGAGCAGTTCTTC. Encoded protein: CASSPDTSGVLNEQFF. Filled out from reference TRBV28 and TRBJ2-1, the complete variable domain reads DVKVTQSSRYLVKRTGEKVFLECVQDMDHENMFWYRQDPGLGLRLIYFSYDVKMKEKGDIPEGYSVSREKKERFSLILESASTNQTSMYLCASSPDTSGVLNEQFFGPGTRLTVL.

The V and J genes are TRBV3-1 (or the pseudogene TRBV3-2) and TRBJ2-3; D is perhaps TRBD1 (6 bases). This CDR3 is built from 15 residues. Germline values: CDR1 LGHDT, CDR2 YNNKEL (reference sequence). V shed 0 bases and J shed 2 bases, with 9 bases lying between them. The CDR3 loop reads CASSQEQGATDTQYF. DNA for the CDR3: TGTGCCAGCAGCCAAGAACAGGGTGCCACAGATACGCAGTATTTT.

CDR3 DNA sequence: TGCGCCAGCAGCCATACGGGTGAGGAGACCCAGTACTTC. Protein sequence: CASSHTGEETQYF. The rearrangement uses TRBV5-1 and TRBJ2-5; D unresolved. Trimming shortened V by 4 bases and J by 5 bases, and 12 bases separated the two germline ends. The CDR3 loop spans 13 amino acids. CDR1 is SGHRS and CDR2 is YFSETQ in the germline V gene.

This chain joins TRBV19 and TRBJ1-4; the D gene is possibly TRBD1 (6 bases). Trimming stripped 7 bases from V and 5 bases from J, with 14 bases between. The CDR3 totals 14 residues. Per the germline V gene, CDR1 is LNHDA and CDR2 is SQIVND (reference sequence). CDR3 in DNA: TGTGCCAGTAACACAGGGTTGGGCAATGAAAAACTGTTTTTT. Translated, it gives CASNTGLGNEKLFF.